The rows below give T cell receptor beta chains drawn from one sample of a study of T cell responses to AZD1222 COVID-19 vaccine. Generated by immunoSEQ multiplex PCR, the TCRdb table keeps only in-frame clones and is missing some. This sample has 100,000 to 150,000 clones, with 88% found just once. Material: peripheral blood, obtained on day 0 of AZD1222 vaccination. These receptors were obtained from an adult in good health. Each CDR3 is given with its conserved first and last residue. A D gene is named only where the DNA matches it firmly. Size values are once, few and many counts, or a class for expanded clones, and some rows have none.

d_call	clone_size	v_call	j_call	cdr3_aa	cdr3_nt
NA	few	TRBV7-8	TRBJ2-2	CASSLDSRLNTGELFF	TGTGCCAGCAGCTTAGACAGCAGATTAAACACCGGGGAGCTGTTTTTT
NA	once	TRBV4-1	TRBJ2-1	CASSQEGQAAVGDNEQFF	TGCGCCAGCAGCCAAGAAGGCCAGGCGGCGGTTGGGGACAATGAGCAGTTCTTC
NA	few	TRBV4-2	TRBJ1-6	CASSQRSRVNSPLHF	TGTGCCAGCAGCCAACGTAGCAGGGTAAATTCACCCCTCCACTTT
TRBD1	NA	TRBV11-3	TRBJ2-5	CASSTGQGTETQYF	TGTGCCAGCAGCACCGGACAGGGGACGGAGACCCAGTACTTC
NA	NA	TRBV6-5	TRBJ2-7	CASIPGPLNGEQYF	TGTGCCAGCATACCGGGCCCCCTTAACGGAGAGCAGTACTTC
TRBD1	few	TRBV7-3	TRBJ2-7	CASSYTQGGEQYF	TGTGCCAGCAGCTATACACAGGGGGGCGAGCAGTACTTC
NA	once	TRBV29-1	TRBJ2-1	CSVEADWNNEQFF	TGCAGCGTTGAGGCGGACTGGAACAATGAGCAGTTCTTC
NA	NA	TRBV18	TRBJ1-5	CASSPLRSGGQPQHF	TGTGCCAGCTCTCCTTTACGATCTGGAGGTCAGCCCCAGCATTTT
NA	NA	TRBV19	TRBJ2-3	CASSPSLSDTQYF	TGTGCCAGTAGTCCCTCTCTCTCAGATACGCAGTATTTT
NA	NA	TRBV6-5	TRBJ2-7	CASSYGQEIGGQYF	TGTGCCAGCAGTTACGGGCAGGAAATTGGTGGGCAGTACTTC
NA	NA	TRBV12-3/TRBV12-4	TRBJ2-7	CASKSSGLHEQYF	TGTGCCAGCAAGTCGTCCGGGTTGCACGAGCAGTACTTC
NA	NA	TRBV10-3	TRBJ1-2	CATSLLFTSTGLYGYTF	TGTGCCACCAGCCTTCTTTTCACTTCCACAGGGCTCTATGGCTACACCTTC
TRBD1	NA	TRBV20-1	TRBJ1-2	CSASDRVGYTF	TGCAGTGCTTCAGACAGGGTTGGCTACACCTTC
TRBD1	once	TRBV16	TRBJ1-2	CASSPRDRSYGYTF	TGTGCCAGCAGCCCTAGGGACAGGAGCTATGGCTACACCTTC
NA	NA	TRBV28	TRBJ1-1	CASSLGRGNTEAFF	TGTGCCAGCAGTTTAGGTAGAGGGAACACTGAAGCTTTCTTT
NA	once	TRBV20-1	TRBJ1-4	CSATGVEKLFF	TGCAGTGCTACGGGGGTCGAAAAACTGTTTTTT
TRBD1	NA	TRBV28	TRBJ1-5	CASRRTTGGNQPQHF	TGTGCCAGCCGCCGAACGACAGGGGGGAATCAGCCCCAGCATTTT
NA	NA	TRBV25-1	TRBJ1-1	CASSVYRDTEAFF	TGTGCCAGCAGTGTGTACAGGGACACTGAAGCTTTCTTT
NA	NA	TRBV2	TRBJ1-6	CASSEGGQSNLHF	TGTGCCAGCAGTGAAGGGGGTCAATCAAACCTCCACTTT
TRBD2	once	TRBV18	TRBJ2-7	CASSPGTSGRALQYF	TGTGCCAGCTCACCGGGGACTAGCGGGAGGGCTCTACAGTACTTC
NA	NA	TRBV4-1	TRBJ2-7	CASSQDRYYEQYF	TGCGCCAGCAGCCAAGATAGGTACTACGAGCAGTACTTC
NA	NA	TRBV7-2	TRBJ2-2	CASSPSRRVGELFF	TGTGCCAGCAGCCCCAGCAGGCGGGTCGGGGAGCTGTTTTTT
NA	NA	TRBV4-1	TRBJ1-4	CASSQDLGLPAHSEKLFF	TGCGCCAGCAGCCAAGATCTCGGCCTCCCGGCTCATTCTGAAAAACTGTTTTTT
NA	NA	TRBV6-2/TRBV6-3	TRBJ1-5	CASSFTGNQPQHF	TGTGCCAGCAGCTTTACAGGGAATCAGCCCCAGCATTTT
TRBD2	NA	TRBV7-7	TRBJ2-5	CASSLGLAGVSETQYF	TGTGCCAGCAGCTTAGGTCTAGCGGGAGTGTCAGAGACCCAGTACTTC
NA	NA	TRBV5-1	TRBJ1-4	CASSIRGSDEKLFF	TGCGCCAGCAGCATCAGGGGTTCGGATGAAAAACTGTTTTTT
NA	NA	TRBV6-1	TRBJ1-3	CASSEAGWTEGPGNTIYF	TGTGCCAGCAGTGAAGCAGGATGGACGGAGGGACCTGGAAACACCATATATTTT
NA	NA	TRBV3-1/TRBV3-2	TRBJ1-2	CASSPGTVSSGYTF	TGTGCCAGCAGCCCCGGGACCGTGTCTTCTGGCTACACCTTC
NA	NA	TRBV18	TRBJ2-2	CASSPDRQANTGELFF	TGTGCCAGCTCACCCGATCGACAGGCTAACACCGGGGAGCTGTTTTTT
NA	NA	TRBV12-3/TRBV12-4	TRBJ1-1	CASSLGPFEAFF	TGTGCCAGCAGCTTGGGGCCCTTTGAAGCTTTCTTT
NA	few	TRBV7-2	TRBJ1-3	CASSPRTSGNTIYF	TGTGCCAGCAGCCCGCGGACCTCTGGAAACACCATATATTTT